Detailed here is one T cell receptor beta chain. Its cognate antigen has yet to be identified. No quality values exist for individual bases; no much larger clone is one base distant. This record comes from a study of T cells after posttransplantation cyclophosphamide (dated by TCRdb to 2016 to 2017). General notes on the study: Using TRB sequencing, the study followed how the T cell repertoire rebuilt after myeloablative bone marrow transplantation with posttransplantation cyclophosphamide given as GVHD prophylaxis. Antigen receptor sequencing covered samples from roughly 40 PTCy-treated patients and 16 of their related bone marrow donors. Blood from every one of the roughly 30 PTCy patients who had 1-year posttransplant specimens underwent TRB sequencing. Up to 3 additional blood samples from 2 to 5.2 years after transplant were also TRB-sequenced in 3 patients, as was pretransplant blood from 4 patients. Because TRA and TRB clonality correlated tightly in roughly 10 samples, the subsequent TCR analyses were limited to TRB only. Public TRB sequences were queried against a database of over 3,600 sequences associated with responses to pathogens, tumor antigens, self-antigens and alloantigens.

Genomic DNA was used for TRB sequencing, which was performed with the immunoSEQ assay at survey resolution or with the hsTCRB kit. In the original analysis: The immunoSEQ software was used for initial read processing, and the LymphoSeq R package was used for repertoire analyses. For each TRB dataset, clonality was calculated as 1 minus normalized Shannon entropy, and the Gini coefficient was computed as well. Phenotypes of unsorted samples were inferred by mapping TRB sequences from sorted subsets of the recipient or donor onto the same recipient's unsorted samples. What TCRdb holds here is the immuneACCESS table cut down to in-frame rearrangements. Part of the clones is not present; checked against another copy, under half of the missing clones reflect an unresolved V gene, and the others are unexplained. V and J calls and clone size come straight from that table; D and trimming were deduced from the DNA. The sample table lists some 43,000 clones, roughly 87% of them with a count of one. The ten most abundant clones make up under 3% of the sample.

The treatment or condition tag for this specimen amounts to: high-dose cyclophosphamide on days +3 and +4 as single-agent GVHD prophylaxis. For conditioning, the PTCy patients got busulfan and fludarabine, then a related or unrelated marrow graft, followed by cyclophosphamide on days +3 and +4. The PTCy-treated patients were drawn from a prospective, multi-institutional clinical trial. Mononuclear cells from peripheral blood and bone marrow were separated by Ficoll-Hypaque density centrifugation and then cryopreserved. The junction carries 6 bases between V and J, which are trimmed by 2 bases and 4 bases respectively. The germline V gene specifies SQVTM as CDR1 and ANQGSEA as CDR2. The CDR3 holds 12 amino acids from the cysteine to the phenylalanine. The only DNA kept is the CDR3, 36 bases in frame from the first base. The research as a whole found: Donor-recipient similarity was low at 1-2 months but rose over the first year, and later blood repertoires were often dominated by donor CD8+ memory clones. The TRB repertoires of T cells infiltrating skin or the GI tract showed only limited overlap with the TRB repertoires found in blood. Across 45 patients, recipient CMV seropositivity and CMV reactivation were highly associated with TRB clonality; PTCy diversity was similar to CNI/methotrexate controls.

The source of this sequence is a male patient aged 60-69 years who received an allogeneic stem cell transplant from a related donor and was CMV-positive. After a transplant, the donor of the graft may account for some T cells. The source was PBMCs, collected about 60 days after allogeneic stem cell transplant with posttransplant cyclophosphamide. The sequence is built from TRBV29-1 and TRBJ1-5; the D gene remains uncertain. The CDR3 protein sequence reads: CSVEFPNQPQHF. The bases are TGCAGCGTTGAATTCCCGAATCAGCCCCAGCATTTT.